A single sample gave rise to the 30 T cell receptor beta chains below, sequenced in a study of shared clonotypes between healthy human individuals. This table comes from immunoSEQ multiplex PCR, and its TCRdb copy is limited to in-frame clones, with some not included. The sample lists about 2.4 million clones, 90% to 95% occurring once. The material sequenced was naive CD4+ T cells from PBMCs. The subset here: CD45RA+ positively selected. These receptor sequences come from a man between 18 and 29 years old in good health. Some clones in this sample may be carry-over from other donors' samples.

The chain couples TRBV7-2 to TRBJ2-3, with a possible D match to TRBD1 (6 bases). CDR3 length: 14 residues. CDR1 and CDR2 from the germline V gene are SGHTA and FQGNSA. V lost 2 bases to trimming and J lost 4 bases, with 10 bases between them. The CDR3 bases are TGTGCCAGCAGCTTAAGGGGGTCCGCAGATACGCAGTATTTT. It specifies CASSLRGSADTQYF.

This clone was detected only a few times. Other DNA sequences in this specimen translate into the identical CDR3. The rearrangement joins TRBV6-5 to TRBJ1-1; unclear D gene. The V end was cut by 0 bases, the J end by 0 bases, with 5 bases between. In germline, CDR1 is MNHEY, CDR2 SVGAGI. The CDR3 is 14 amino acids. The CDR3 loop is CASSYSGVNTEAFF. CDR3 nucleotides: TGTGCCAGCAGTTACTCTGGGGTGAACACTGAAGCTTTCTTT.

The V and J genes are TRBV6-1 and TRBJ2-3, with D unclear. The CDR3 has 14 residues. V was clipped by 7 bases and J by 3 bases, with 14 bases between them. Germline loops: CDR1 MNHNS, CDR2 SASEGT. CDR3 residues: CASTLSLPTDTQYF. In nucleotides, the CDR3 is TGTGCCAGCACCCTATCGCTTCCTACAGATACGCAGTATTTT.

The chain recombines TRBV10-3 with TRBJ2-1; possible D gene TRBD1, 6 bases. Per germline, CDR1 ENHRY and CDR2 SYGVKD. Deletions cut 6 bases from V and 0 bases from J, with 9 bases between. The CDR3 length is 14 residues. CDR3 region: CAIRGQSSYNEQFF. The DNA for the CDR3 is TGTGCCATCAGGGGACAAAGCTCCTACAATGAGCAGTTCTTC.

The CDR3 DNA reads as TGTGCCAGCAATAGCGGGACCCGAGGGGCAGATACGCAGTATTTT. Amino acids: CASNSGTRGADTQYF. The genes are TRBV28 and TRBJ2-3, with 8 bases matching TRBD2. Germline V gene data show CDR1 as MDHEN and CDR2 as SYDVKM. CDR3 size: 15 residues. Unmatched junction bases numbered 10, after V lost 7 bases and J lost 4 bases.

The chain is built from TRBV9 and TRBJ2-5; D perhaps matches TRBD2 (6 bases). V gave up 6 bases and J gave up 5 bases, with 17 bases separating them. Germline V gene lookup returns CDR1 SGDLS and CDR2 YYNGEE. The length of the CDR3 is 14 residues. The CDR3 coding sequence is TGTGCCAGCACCGTCGGAGGGTGGGGTGAGACCCAGTACTTC. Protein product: CASTVGGWGETQYF.

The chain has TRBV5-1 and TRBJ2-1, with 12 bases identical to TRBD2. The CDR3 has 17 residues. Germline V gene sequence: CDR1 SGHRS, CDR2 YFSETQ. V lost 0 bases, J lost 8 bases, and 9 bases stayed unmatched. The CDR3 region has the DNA TGCGCCAGCAGCTTGGATCCCCTAGCGGGAGGGAGCGATGAGCAGTTCTTC. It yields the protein CASSLDPLAGGSDEQFF.

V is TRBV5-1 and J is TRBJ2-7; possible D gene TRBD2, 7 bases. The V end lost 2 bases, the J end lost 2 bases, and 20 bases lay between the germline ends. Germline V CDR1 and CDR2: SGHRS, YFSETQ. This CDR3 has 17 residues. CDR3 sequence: CASSFMIGGANTYEQYF. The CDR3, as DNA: TGCGCCAGCAGCTTCATGATTGGGGGGGCGAATACCTACGAGCAGTACTTC.

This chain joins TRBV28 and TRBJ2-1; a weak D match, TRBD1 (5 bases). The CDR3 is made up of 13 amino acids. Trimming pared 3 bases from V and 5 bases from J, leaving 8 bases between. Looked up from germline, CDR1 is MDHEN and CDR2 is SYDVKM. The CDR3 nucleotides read TGTGCCAGCAGTTTGGCCAGGGACAATGAGCAGTTCTTC. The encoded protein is CASSLARDNEQFF.

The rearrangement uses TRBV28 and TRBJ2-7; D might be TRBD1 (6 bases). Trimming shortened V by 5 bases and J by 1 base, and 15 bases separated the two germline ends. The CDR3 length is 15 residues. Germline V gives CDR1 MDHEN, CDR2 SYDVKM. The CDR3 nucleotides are TGTGCCAGCAGTAACAGGAAGGGGGTATCCTACGAGCAGTACTTC. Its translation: CASSNRKGVSYEQYF.

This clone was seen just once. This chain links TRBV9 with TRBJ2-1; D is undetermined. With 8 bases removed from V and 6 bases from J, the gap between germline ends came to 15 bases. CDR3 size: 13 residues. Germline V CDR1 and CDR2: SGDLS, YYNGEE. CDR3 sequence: CASSDMAGNEQFF. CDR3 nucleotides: TGTGCCAGTTCTGACATGGCTGGCAATGAGCAGTTCTTC.

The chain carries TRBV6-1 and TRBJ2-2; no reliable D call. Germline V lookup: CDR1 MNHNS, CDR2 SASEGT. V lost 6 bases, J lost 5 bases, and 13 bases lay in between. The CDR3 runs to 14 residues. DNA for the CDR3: TGTGCCAGCAGGCCGTACCCATTGACCGGGGAGCTGTTTTTT. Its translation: CASRPYPLTGELFF.

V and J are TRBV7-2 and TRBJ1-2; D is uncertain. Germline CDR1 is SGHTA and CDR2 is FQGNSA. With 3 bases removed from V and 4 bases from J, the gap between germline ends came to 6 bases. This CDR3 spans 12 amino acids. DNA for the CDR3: TGTGCCAGCAGCTTCCATCTCTATGGCTACACCTTC. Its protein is CASSFHLYGYTF. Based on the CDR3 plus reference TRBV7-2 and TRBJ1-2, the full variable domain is GAGVSQSPSNKVTEKGKDVELRCDPISGHTALYWYRQSLGQGLEFLIYFQGNSAPDKSGLPSDRFSAERTGGSVSTLTIQRTQQEDSAVYLCASSFHLYGYTFGSGTRLTVV.

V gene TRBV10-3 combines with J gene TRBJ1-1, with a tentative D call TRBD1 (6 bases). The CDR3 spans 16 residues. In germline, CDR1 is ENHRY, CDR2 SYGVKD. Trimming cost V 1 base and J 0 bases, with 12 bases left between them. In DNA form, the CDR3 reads TGTGCCATCAGTGAGTACAGGGCTTTCATGAACACTGAAGCTTTCTTT. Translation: CAISEYRAFMNTEAFF.

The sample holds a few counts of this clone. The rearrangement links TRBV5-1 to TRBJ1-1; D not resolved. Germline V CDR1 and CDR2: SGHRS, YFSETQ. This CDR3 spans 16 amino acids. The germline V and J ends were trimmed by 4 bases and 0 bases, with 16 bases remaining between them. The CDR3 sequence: CASSLDPGLMNTEAFF. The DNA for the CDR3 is TGCGCCAGCAGCCTGGACCCCGGGTTGATGAACACTGAAGCTTTCTTT.

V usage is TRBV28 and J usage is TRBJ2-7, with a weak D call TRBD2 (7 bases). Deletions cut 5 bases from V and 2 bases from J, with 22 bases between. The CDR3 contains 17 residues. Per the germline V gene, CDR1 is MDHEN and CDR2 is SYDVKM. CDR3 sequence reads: CASSNIFGGPDPYEQYF. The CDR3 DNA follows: TGTGCCAGCAGTAATATATTCGGGGGGCCGGACCCCTACGAGCAGTACTTC.

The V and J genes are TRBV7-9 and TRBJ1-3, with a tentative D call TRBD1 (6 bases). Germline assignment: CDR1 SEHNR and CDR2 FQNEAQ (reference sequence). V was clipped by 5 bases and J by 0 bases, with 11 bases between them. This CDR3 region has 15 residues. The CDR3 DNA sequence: TGTGCCAGCAGCCCCGGACAGAACTCTGGAAACACCATATATTTT. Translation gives CASSPGQNSGNTIYF. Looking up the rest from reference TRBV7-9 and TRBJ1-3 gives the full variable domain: DTGVSQNPRHKITKRGQNVTFRCDPISEHNRLYWYRQTLGQGPEFLTYFQNEAQLEKSRLLSDRFSAERPKGSFSTLEIQRTEQGDSAMYLCASSPGQNSGNTIYFGEGSWLTVV.

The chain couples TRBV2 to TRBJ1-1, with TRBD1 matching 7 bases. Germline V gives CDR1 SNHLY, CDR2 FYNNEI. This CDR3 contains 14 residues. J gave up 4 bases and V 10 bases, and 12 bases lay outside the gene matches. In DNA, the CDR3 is TGTGCCACCACAGGGGTCTTAAGGTTCACTGAAGCTTTCTTT. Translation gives CATTGVLRFTEAFF.

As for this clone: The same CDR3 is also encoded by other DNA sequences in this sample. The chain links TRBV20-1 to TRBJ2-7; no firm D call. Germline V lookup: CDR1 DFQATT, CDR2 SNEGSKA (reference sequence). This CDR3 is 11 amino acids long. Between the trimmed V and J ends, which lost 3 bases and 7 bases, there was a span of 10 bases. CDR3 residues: CSARAGREQYF. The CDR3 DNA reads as TGCAGTGCTAGGGCAGGACGGGAGCAGTACTTC.

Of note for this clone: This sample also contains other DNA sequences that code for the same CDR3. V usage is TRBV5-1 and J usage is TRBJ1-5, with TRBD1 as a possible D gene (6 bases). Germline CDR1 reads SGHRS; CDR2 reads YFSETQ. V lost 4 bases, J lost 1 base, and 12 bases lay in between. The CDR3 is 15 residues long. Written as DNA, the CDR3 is TGCGCCAGCAGCCTCGGGGGGACAAGCAATCAGCCCCAGCATTTT. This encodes CASSLGGTSNQPQHF.

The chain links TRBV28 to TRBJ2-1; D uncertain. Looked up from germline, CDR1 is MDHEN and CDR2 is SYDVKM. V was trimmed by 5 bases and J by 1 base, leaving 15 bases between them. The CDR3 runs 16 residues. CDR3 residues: CASSPWSWASYNEQFF. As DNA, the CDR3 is TGTGCCAGCAGTCCCTGGTCTTGGGCGTCCTACAATGAGCAGTTCTTC.

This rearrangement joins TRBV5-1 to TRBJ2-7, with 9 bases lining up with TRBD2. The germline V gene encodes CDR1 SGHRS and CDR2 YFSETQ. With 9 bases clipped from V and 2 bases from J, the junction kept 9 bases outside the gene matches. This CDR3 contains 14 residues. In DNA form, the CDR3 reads TGCGCCACCCAGCCGACTAGCGGACCCTACGAGCAGTACTTC. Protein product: CATQPTSGPYEQYF.

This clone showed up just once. The CDR3 coding sequence is TGTGCCAGTAGTATACTCCCGGGGGCGGGCAATCAGCCCCAGCATTTT. Translating gives CASSILPGAGNQPQHF. The chain uses TRBV19 and TRBJ1-5; D is possibly TRBD1 (6 bases). This CDR3 has 16 amino acids. Germline V gene sequence: CDR1 LNHDA, CDR2 SQIVND (reference sequence). The V end was cut by 2 bases, the J end by 2 bases, with 13 bases between.

CDR3 sequence: CAWMPGGSYNEQFF. The CDR3 DNA reads as TGTGCCTGGATGCCAGGGGGCTCCTACAATGAGCAGTTCTTC. This chain links TRBV30 with TRBJ2-1; 7 bases align to TRBD1. Germline V lookup: CDR1 GTSNPN, CDR2 SVGIG (reference sequence). Trimming cost V 4 bases and J 0 bases; bases outside gene matches: 3. The CDR3 covers 14 residues.

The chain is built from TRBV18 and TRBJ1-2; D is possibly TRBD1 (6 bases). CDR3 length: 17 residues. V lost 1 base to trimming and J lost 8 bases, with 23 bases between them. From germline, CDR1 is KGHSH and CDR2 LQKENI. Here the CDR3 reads CASSPRKPSGDIGGYTF. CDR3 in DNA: TGTGCCAGCTCACCACGAAAACCCTCAGGGGACATCGGGGGCTACACCTTC.

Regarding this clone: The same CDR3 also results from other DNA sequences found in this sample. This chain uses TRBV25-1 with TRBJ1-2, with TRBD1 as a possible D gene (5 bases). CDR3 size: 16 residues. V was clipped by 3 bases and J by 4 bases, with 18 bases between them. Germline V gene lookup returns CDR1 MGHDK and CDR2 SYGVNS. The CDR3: CASSDPGQGGLYGYTF. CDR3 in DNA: TGTGCCAGCAGTGACCCGGGGCAGGGCGGCCTCTATGGCTACACCTTC.

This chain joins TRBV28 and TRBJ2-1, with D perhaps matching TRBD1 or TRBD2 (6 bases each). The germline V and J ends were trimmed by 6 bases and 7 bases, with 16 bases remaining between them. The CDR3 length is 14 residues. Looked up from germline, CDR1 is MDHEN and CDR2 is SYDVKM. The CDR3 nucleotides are TGTGCCAGCAGCCGGGGGCAATTCCAAAATGAGCAGTTCTTC. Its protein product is CASSRGQFQNEQFF.

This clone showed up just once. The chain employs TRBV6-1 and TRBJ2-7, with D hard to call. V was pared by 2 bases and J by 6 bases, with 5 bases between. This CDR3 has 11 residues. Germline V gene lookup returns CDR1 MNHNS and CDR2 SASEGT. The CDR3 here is CASSELSEQYF. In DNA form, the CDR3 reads TGTGCCAGCAGTGAACTTAGCGAGCAGTACTTC.

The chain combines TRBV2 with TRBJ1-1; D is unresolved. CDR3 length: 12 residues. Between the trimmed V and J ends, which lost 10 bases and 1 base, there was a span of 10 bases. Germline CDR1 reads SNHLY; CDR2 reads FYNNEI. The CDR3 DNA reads TGTGCCACCCAGCTGAGGAACACTGAAGCTTTCTTT. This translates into CATQLRNTEAFF.

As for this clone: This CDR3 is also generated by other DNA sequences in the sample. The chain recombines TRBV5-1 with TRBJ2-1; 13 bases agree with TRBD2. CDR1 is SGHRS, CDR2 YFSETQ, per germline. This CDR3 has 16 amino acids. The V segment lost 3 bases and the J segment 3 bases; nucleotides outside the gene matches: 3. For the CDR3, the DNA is TGCGCCAGCAGCTCGGGACTAGCGGGACTCTACAATGAGCAGTTCTTC. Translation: CASSSGLAGLYNEQFF.